This passage covers 16 T cell receptor beta chains from one sample sequenced in a study of cytomegalovirus exposure and HLA in healthy donors. PCR involved 60 Vbeta and 13 Jbeta primers. Method: immunoSEQ multiplex PCR; TCRdb's copy keeps in-frame clones and lacks some. The sample includes over 100,000 clones, over 60% seen only once; the top ten take roughly 3.9%. The sequenced sample was PBMCs. These receptors all come from a male donor in good health and CMV-seropositive.

The J gene is TRBJ2-5, the V gene TRBV15; 8 positions match TRBD1. Germline CDR1 and CDR2: LNHNV and YYDKDF (reference sequence). The V gene end was trimmed by 5 bases and the J gene end by 2 bases; junction bases not matched to a gene: 10. CDR3 length: 16 residues. DNA for the CDR3: TGTGCCACCAGCCAACCGACAGGGGCCCGGCAAGAGACCCAGTACTTC. It encodes CATSQPTGARQETQYF.

V is TRBV6-5 and J is TRBJ1-2; D gene unclear. V dropped 0 bases and J dropped 6 bases, with 8 bases sitting between them. The CDR3 extends over 13 amino acids. CDR1 is MNHEY and CDR2 is SVGAGI in the germline V gene. CDR3 sequence (DNA): TGTGCCAGCAGTTACTCGAATCGAGATGGCTACACCTTC. Protein sequence: CASSYSNRDGYTF.

In regard to this clone: At one of its ends the junction is not consistent with the germline gene, which may arise from a read error. This sequence joins TRBV7-3 and TRBJ2-2, with D maybe TRBD1 (5 bases). The CDR3 is 16 amino acids. CDR1 and CDR2 from the germline V gene are SGHTA and FQGTGA. The DNA of the CDR3 is TGTTCCAGCAGCCCAGGCAGGGCAGTGGACACCGGGGAGCTGTTTTTT. It specifies CSSSPGRAVDTGELFF.

V usage is TRBV5-6 and J usage is TRBJ2-5; TRBD2 agrees at 7 bases. Germline V gene data show CDR1 as SGHDT and CDR2 as YYEEEE. CDR3 length equals 15 residues. Trimming at V came to 3 bases and at J to 2 bases, leaving 7 bases not matched to a gene. CDR3 DNA: TGTGCCAGCAGCTCCAGAGGACTAGGTCAAGAGACCCAGTACTTC. As protein: CASSSRGLGQETQYF. Filled out from reference TRBV5-6 and TRBJ2-5, the complete variable domain reads DAGVTQSPTHLIKTRGQQVTLRCSPKSGHDTVSWYQQALGQGPQFIFQYYEEEERQRGNFPDRFSGHQFPNYSSELNVNALLLGDSALYLCASSSRGLGQETQYFGPGTRLLVL.

The CDR3 region has the DNA TGTGCCAGCAGTCCTGCGGACAGGATGAACACTGAAGCTTTCTTT. Amino acids: CASSPADRMNTEAFF. This sequence joins TRBV28 and TRBJ1-1; TRBD1 matches 7 bases. The CDR3 sequence is 15 residues long. The germline V gene encodes CDR1 MDHEN and CDR2 SYDVKM. V trimming: 5 bases; J trimming: 0 bases; junction bases outside the gene matches: 6.

This chain links TRBV5-5 with TRBJ2-7, with 10 bases matching TRBD1. The V gene end was trimmed by 4 bases and the J gene end by 4 bases; junction bases not matched to a gene: 23. Germline loops: CDR1 SGHKS, CDR2 YYEKEE (reference sequence). The CDR3 covers 20 residues. The CDR3 DNA reads TGTGCCAGCAGCCTAACCTTCAGGGACAGGGGTATGAACGGTGGATACGAGCAGTACTTC. This encodes CASSLTFRDRGMNGGYEQYF.

The chain is built from TRBV7-2 and TRBJ2-7, with 7 bases fitting TRBD2. Germline CDR1 reads SGHTA; CDR2 reads FQGNSA. This CDR3 is built from 15 residues. V dropped 0 bases and J dropped 4; count of bases not matched to a gene: 6. The CDR3 is CASSLATGEGYEQYF. Here the CDR3 DNA reads TGTGCCAGCAGCTTAGCGACGGGGGAGGGGTACGAGCAGTACTTC.

This chain uses TRBV21-1 with TRBJ2-6; the table's D call TRBD2 went unverified against the DNA. TRBV21-1 is described as a pseudogene. The CDR3 covers 22 residues. The CDR3 nucleotides read TGTGCCAGCAGCAAAGTCCCCGGGACTAGTTCCCTTGTATACTCTGGGGCCAACGTCCTGACTTTC. It specifies CASSKVPGTSSLVYSGANVLTF.

The chain is built from TRBV9 and TRBJ2-2, with D possibly matching TRBD2 (5 bases). The CDR3 is made up of 16 amino acids. The V end was cut by 2 bases, the J end by 7 bases, with 18 bases between. Germline CDR1 and CDR2: SGDLS and YYNGEE. CDR3 sequence: CASSVGRGRVFGELFF. CDR3 nucleotide sequence: TGTGCCAGCAGCGTTGGACGGGGAAGAGTCTTCGGGGAGCTGTTTTTT.

The V gene is TRBV29-1, the J gene TRBJ1-1, with D hard to call. The V gene's germline CDR1 is SQVTM and CDR2 ANQGSEA. The CDR3 spans 11 residues. The germline V and J ends were trimmed by 5 bases and 5 bases, with 9 bases remaining between them. CDR3 sequence reads: CSVLGRTEAFF. CDR3 in DNA: TGCAGCGTTTTGGGGAGGACTGAAGCTTTCTTT.

This clone has only one observation. Here the CDR3 reads CAISGSGSYEQYF. CDR3 DNA sequence: TGTGCCATCAGTGGATCAGGCTCCTACGAGCAGTACTTC. The chain links TRBV10-3 to TRBJ2-7; D ambiguous. This CDR3 has 13 residues. The germline gives CDR1 ENHRY, CDR2 SYGVKD. Trimming took off 4 bases at V and 0 bases at J, with 7 bases between the two ends.

For this clone: At the DNA level, this CDR3 is encoded by other sequences in the same sample as well. The rearrangement uses TRBV25-1 and TRBJ2-3; no clear D. CDR1 and CDR2 from the germline V gene are MGHDK and SYGVNS. Trimming shortened V by 2 bases and J by 2 bases, and 8 bases separated the two germline ends. The CDR3 has 14 residues. The CDR3 region has the DNA TGTGCCAGCAGTGAAGACATTCTCACAGATACGCAGTATTTT. It encodes CASSEDILTDTQYF.

The chain has TRBV18 and TRBJ1-5, with D perhaps matching TRBD1 (5 bases). The CDR3 runs to 16 residues. CDR1 is KGHSH, CDR2 LQKENI, per germline. V was trimmed by 3 bases and J by 6 bases, leaving 18 bases between them. The CDR3 nucleotides read TGTGCCAGCTCACCCGAGGGGAGGGGACGAAGTCAGCCCCAGCATTTT. Amino acid sequence: CASSPEGRGRSQPQHF.

The rearrangement links TRBV6-6 to TRBJ2-7; 7 bases align to TRBD2. Germline V gene lookup returns CDR1 MNHNY and CDR2 SVGAGI (reference sequence). CDR3 length: 15 residues. V trimming: 7 bases; J trimming: 0 bases; junction bases outside the gene matches: 9. The CDR3 DNA is TGTGCCAGCACTAAGCTGGGGGGGGGCTCCTACGAGCAGTACTTC. Protein product: CASTKLGGGSYEQYF.

The rearrangement links TRBV6-5 to TRBJ1-1; maybe TRBD1 (5 bases). V was pared by 6 bases and J by 1 base, with 9 bases between. Germline values: CDR1 MNHEY, CDR2 SVGAGI. CDR3 length: 13 amino acids. The CDR3: CASSYTGNTEAFF. CDR3 sequence (DNA): TGTGCCAGCAGCTATACAGGGAACACTGAAGCTTTCTTT.

The genes are TRBV19 and TRBJ2-5; TRBD2 is a possible D gene (5 bases). Between the trimmed V and J ends, which lost 3 bases and 3 bases, there was a span of 11 bases. The CDR3 is made up of 14 amino acids. Germline V lookup: CDR1 LNHDA, CDR2 SQIVND (reference sequence). CDR3 nucleotides: TGTGCCAGTAGTATTAGAGGGCCGAAAGAGACCCAGTACTTC. This gives the protein CASSIRGPKETQYF.